These 16 T cell receptor beta chains originate from one sample sequenced in a study of T cells after yellow fever vaccination. TCRdb re-called the 5' RACE reads through MiXCR, storing one row per CDR3 protein. Of roughly 500,000 distinct CDR3 sequences in the sample, about a fifth are singletons; the top ten hold around an eighth. The input for sequencing was PBMCs, taken 15 days after the yellow fever booster vaccination. All receptors come from a man under 40 who received the YFV17D yellow fever vaccine.

The V and J genes are TRBV6-5 and TRBJ2-1, with 13 bases fitting TRBD2. Trimming removed 3 bases from V and 9 bases from J; junction bases left unmatched: 5. The CDR3 is 15 residues long. Germline V gene data show CDR1 as MNHEY and CDR2 as SVGAGI. CDR3 residues: CASSYGTSGNIEQFF. CDR3 sequence (DNA): TGTGCCAGCAGTTATGGGACTAGCGGGAATATTGAGCAGTTCTTC.

CDR3 in amino acids: CASTLGGGRYTF. CDR3 bases: TGTGCCAGCACCCTCGGGGGAGGCCGCTACACCTTC. V and J are TRBV12-3 or TRBV12-4 and TRBJ1-2; D perhaps matches TRBD1 (5 bases). The CDR3 loop spans 12 amino acids. V was pared by 7 bases and J by 9 bases, with 15 bases between.

The chain employs TRBV19 and TRBJ1-1; 8 bases are shared with TRBD1. The CDR3 is 12 residues long. The germline V gene has CDR1 LNHDA and CDR2 SQIVND (reference sequence). V was clipped by 6 bases and J by 5 bases; unmatched bases: 2. Here the CDR3 DNA reads TGTGCCAGTAGGGACAGGGCTACTGAAGCTTTCTTT. It specifies CASRDRATEAFF.

This clonotype was picked up a small number of times. This chain joins TRBV18 and TRBJ2-1; no definite D call. Per the germline V gene, CDR1 is KGHSH and CDR2 is LQKENI. V lost 3 bases, J lost 1 base, and 10 bases lay in between. CDR3 size: 15 residues. The CDR3 is CASSPPATSYNEQFF. DNA for the CDR3: TGTGCCAGCTCACCGCCGGCAACTTCCTACAATGAGCAGTTCTTC.

V usage is TRBV5-5 and J usage is TRBJ2-3; D is undetermined. Per the germline V gene, CDR1 is SGHKS and CDR2 is YYEKEE (reference sequence). The CDR3 is 16 residues long. Trimming removed 0 bases at V and 7 bases at J, with 18 bases between. The CDR3 DNA sequence: TGTGCCAGCAGCTTGGTGAGATTTCTGGTAGGGAATACGCAGTATTTT. Protein sequence: CASSLVRFLVGNTQYF.

The chain combines TRBV20-1 with TRBJ1-1; D not certain. CDR3 size: 14 residues. The V end lost 5 bases, the J end lost 4 bases, and 17 bases lay between the germline ends. Per germline, CDR1 DFQATT and CDR2 SNEGSKA (reference sequence). CDR3 nucleotide sequence: TGCAGTGCTCCCGATCGCCGGAGGCGCACTGAAGCTTTCTTT. This sequence encodes CSAPDRRRRTEAFF.

The chain links TRBV6-5 to TRBJ2-7; D may be TRBD2 (6 bases). The CDR3 contains 14 residues. From germline, CDR1 is MNHEY and CDR2 SVGAGI. The germline V and J ends were trimmed by 4 bases and 3 bases, with 13 bases remaining between them. CDR3: CASSLGGDHYEQYF. The CDR3 DNA is TGTGCCAGCAGTTTGGGCGGGGACCACTACGAGCAGTACTTC.

This clonotype was counted a few times. This chain links TRBV21-1 with TRBJ2-3; the table's D call, TRBD1, has no DNA check behind it. TRBV21-1 is recorded as a pseudogene. There are 18 residues in the CDR3. Here the CDR3 reads CASSKNRVVEGSGSIEYF. The CDR3 DNA is TGTGCCAGCAGCAAAAACCGCGTCGTAGAGGGCTCCGGGAGCATCGAGTATTTT.

This clonotype was counted a few times. The chain combines TRBV20-1 with TRBJ2-1; D remains ambiguous. The germline V gene has CDR1 DFQATT and CDR2 SNEGSKA (reference sequence). The V gene lost 3 bases and the J gene lost 4 bases, with 13 bases spanning the gap. The CDR3 loop spans 14 amino acids. CDR3 sequence reads: CSARPPRVYNEQFF. CDR3 coding DNA: TGCAGTGCTAGGCCCCCACGGGTTTACAATGAGCAGTTCTTC.

This clonotype occurred a few times. The chain links TRBV19 to TRBJ2-1; 10 bases match TRBD1. This CDR3 spans 16 amino acids. Trimming removed 5 bases from V and 2 bases from J; junction bases left unmatched: 6. Germline CDR1 is LNHDA and CDR2 is SQIVND (reference sequence). The CDR3 spells CASSPRDRGTYNEQFF. The CDR3 bases are TGTGCCAGTAGTCCAAGGGACAGGGGAACCTACAATGAGCAGTTCTTC.

Ten or more counts support this clonotype. The chain uses TRBV5-1 and TRBJ2-7, with TRBD2 identical over 9 bases. J lost 3 bases, V lost 4 bases, and 11 bases had no gene match. The CDR3 runs to 16 residues. CDR1 is SGHRS and CDR2 is YFSETQ in the germline V gene. CDR3 sequence reads: CASSIIPSGIIYEQYF. The CDR3 DNA follows: TGCGCCAGCAGCATCATCCCTAGCGGGATAATCTACGAGCAGTACTTC.

This clonotype was detected only a few times. V and J are TRBV5-6 and TRBJ2-5; maybe TRBD1 (6 bases). Germline CDR1 is SGHDT and CDR2 is YYEEEE. The CDR3 is 14 residues long. V lost 3 bases and J lost 8, with 17 bases in between. CDR3 in amino acids: CASSSTRDIGTQYF. In nucleotides, the CDR3 is TGTGCCAGCAGCTCTACCCGGGACATTGGAACCCAGTACTTC. Looking up the rest from reference TRBV5-6 and TRBJ2-5 gives the full variable domain: DAGVTQSPTHLIKTRGQQVTLRCSPKSGHDTVSWYQQALGQGPQFIFQYYEEEERQRGNFPDRFSGHQFPNYSSELNVNALLLGDSALYLCASSSTRDIGTQYFGPGTRLLVL.

The chain uses TRBV4-2 and TRBJ2-1, with 9 bases lining up with TRBD2. Germline V gene lookup returns CDR1 LGHNA and CDR2 YNFKEQ. Unmatched junction bases numbered 6, after V lost 1 base and J lost 5 bases. The CDR3 contains 16 residues. This CDR3 is CASSQAAGGPNNEQFF. CDR3 DNA sequence: TGTGCCAGCAGCCAAGCGGCGGGAGGGCCTAACAATGAGCAGTTCTTC.

This clonotype was counted only a few times. V gene TRBV5-1 combines with J gene TRBJ2-1; the D gene is possibly TRBD1 (6 bases). The CDR3 spans 14 residues. Deletions cut 4 bases from V and 4 bases from J, with 12 bases between. Looked up from germline, CDR1 is SGHRS and CDR2 is YFSETQ. The CDR3 DNA sequence: TGCGCCAGCAGCAAGGGGGAATTGTACAATGAGCAGTTCTTC. Protein product: CASSKGELYNEQFF.

The V and J genes are TRBV12-3 or TRBV12-4 and TRBJ2-4, with 7 bases lining up with TRBD1. V shed 3 bases and J 7 bases; nucleotides not matched to a gene: 18. CDR3 length equals 18 residues. The CDR3 bases are TGTGCCAGCAGTTTGAGGAGCGCCCGACAGGGTGAGAAGAACATTCAGTACTTC. It translates to CASSLRSARQGEKNIQYF.

V usage is TRBV7-2 and J usage is TRBJ2-1; 10 nucleotides match TRBD2. The CDR3 extends over 16 amino acids. Germline V gene sequence: CDR1 SGHTA, CDR2 FQGNSA. The V segment lost 1 base and the J segment 8 bases; nucleotides outside the gene matches: 8. The CDR3 nucleotides are TGTGCCAGCAGCTTAGGGCCTAGCGGGAGAGTAGATGAGCAGTTCTTC. It codes for CASSLGPSGRVDEQFF. Full variable domain (outside the CDR3, taken from reference TRBV7-2 and TRBJ2-1): GAGVSQSPSNKVTEKGKDVELRCDPISGHTALYWYRQSLGQGLEFLIYFQGNSAPDKSGLPSDRFSAERTGGSVSTLTIQRTQQEDSAVYLCASSLGPSGRVDEQFFGPGTRLTVL.